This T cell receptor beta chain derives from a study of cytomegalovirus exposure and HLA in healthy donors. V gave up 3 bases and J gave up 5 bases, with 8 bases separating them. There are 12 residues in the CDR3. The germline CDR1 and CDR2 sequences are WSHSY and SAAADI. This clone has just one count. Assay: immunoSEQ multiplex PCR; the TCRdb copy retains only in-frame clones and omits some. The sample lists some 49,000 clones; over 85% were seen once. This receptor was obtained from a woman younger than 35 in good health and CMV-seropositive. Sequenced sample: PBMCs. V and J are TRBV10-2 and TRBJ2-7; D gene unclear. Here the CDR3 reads CASSDWAHEQYF. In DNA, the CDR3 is TGCGCCAGCAGTGATTGGGCCCACGAGCAGTACTTC.